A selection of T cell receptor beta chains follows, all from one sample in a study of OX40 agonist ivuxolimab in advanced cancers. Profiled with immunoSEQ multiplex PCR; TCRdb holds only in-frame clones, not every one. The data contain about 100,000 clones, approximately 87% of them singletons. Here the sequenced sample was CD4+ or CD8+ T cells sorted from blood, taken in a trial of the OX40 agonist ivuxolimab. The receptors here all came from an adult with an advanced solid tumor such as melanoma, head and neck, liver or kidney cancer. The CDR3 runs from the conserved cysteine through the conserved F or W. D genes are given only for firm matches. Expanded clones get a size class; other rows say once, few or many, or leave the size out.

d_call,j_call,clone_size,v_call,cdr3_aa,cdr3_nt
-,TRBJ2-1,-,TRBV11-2,CASSPGGEQFF,TGTGCCAGCAGCCCCGGAGGCGAGCAGTTCTTC
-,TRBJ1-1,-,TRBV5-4,CASSLVGRGTEAFF,TGTGCCAGCAGCTTGGTTGGCAGGGGCACTGAAGCTTTCTTT
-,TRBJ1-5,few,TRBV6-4,CASSDPDQHF,TGTGCCAGCAGTGATCCCGACCAGCATTTT
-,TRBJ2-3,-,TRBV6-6,CASSYSTGSTDTQYF,TGTGCCAGCAGTTACTCGACAGGTAGCACAGATACGCAGTATTTT
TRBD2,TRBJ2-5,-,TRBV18,CASSPRTSGGPGTQYF,TGTGCCAGCTCACCCAGGACTAGCGGGGGCCCGGGGACCCAGTACTTC
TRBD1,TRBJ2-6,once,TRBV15,CATSQPAGQATSGANVLTF,TGTGCCACCAGCCAACCGGCGGGACAGGCTACCTCTGGGGCCAACGTCCTGACTTTC
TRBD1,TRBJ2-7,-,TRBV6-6,CASSRDRAGSEQYF,TGTGCCAGCAGTCGGGACAGGGCAGGGTCCGAGCAGTACTTC
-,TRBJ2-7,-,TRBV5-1,CASSRISSYEQYF,TGCGCCAGCAGCCGAATAAGCTCCTACGAGCAGTACTTC
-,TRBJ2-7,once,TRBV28,CASSLGGGGRIEQYF,TGTGCCAGCAGTTTAGGGGGTGGGGGACGCATCGAGCAGTACTTC
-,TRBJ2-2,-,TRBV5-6,CASSLNRLKGGKLFF,TGTGCCAGCAGCTTGAACCGGCTGAAAGGGGGGAAGCTGTTTTTT
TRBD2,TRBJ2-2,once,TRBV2,CASSSGGPNTGELFF,TGTGCCAGCTCGAGCGGGGGGCCGAACACCGGGGAGCTGTTTTTT
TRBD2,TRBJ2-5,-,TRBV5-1,CASSLAGALGETQYF,TGCGCCAGCAGCCTAGCGGGGGCCCTCGGGGAGACCCAGTACTTC
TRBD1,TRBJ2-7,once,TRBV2,CASNRQGTDSYEQYF,TGTGCCAGCAACCGACAGGGGACCGACTCCTACGAGCAGTACTTC
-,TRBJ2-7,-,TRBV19,CASSPLDTRYEQYF,TGTGCCAGTAGTCCTCTGGACACCAGATACGAGCAGTACTTC
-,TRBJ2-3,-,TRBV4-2,CASSQAVGGPADTQYF,TGTGCCAGCAGCCAGGCAGTGGGGGGGCCCGCAGATACGCAGTATTTT
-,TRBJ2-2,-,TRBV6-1,CASSEGHRSTGELFF,TGTGCCAGCAGTGAGGGACACAGGTCCACCGGGGAGCTGTTTTTT
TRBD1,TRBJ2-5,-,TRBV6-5,CASGSDRGRETQYF,TGTGCCAGCGGTTCGGACAGGGGGCGAGAGACCCAGTACTTC
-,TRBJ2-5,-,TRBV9,CASSVRSEETQYF,TGTGCCAGCAGCGTAAGATCGGAGGAGACCCAGTACTTC